The 11 T cell receptor beta chains below come from one sample, sequenced in a study of CD8 T cells in ankylosing spondylitis. TCRdb called the 5' RACE reads again in MiXCR, with one record for every CDR3 protein. This table holds 30,000 to 40,000 distinct CDR3 sequences, less than 4% found once. Sequencing input: blood, either unsorted or a sorted T cell fraction (not recorded which). The receptors were sampled from a male donor with ankylosing spondylitis or in good health (not recorded which).

The sample holds many counts of this clonotype. This chain links TRBV9 with TRBJ2-1; D could derive from TRBD1 or TRBD2 (5 bases each). Germline V gene lookup returns CDR1 SGDLS and CDR2 YYNGEE. CDR3 length: 16 residues. Trimming took off 4 bases at V and 8 bases at J, with 22 bases between the two ends. CDR3 in amino acids: CASSSQKGALGHEQFF. The CDR3 region has the DNA TGTGCCAGCAGCTCCCAGAAAGGGGCGTTGGGACATGAGCAGTTCTTC.

The chain joins TRBV9 to TRBJ2-1; 9 nucleotides agree with TRBD2. V dropped 4 bases and J dropped 3; count of bases not matched to a gene: 8. Germline CDR1 and CDR2: SGDLS and YYNGEE. The CDR3 totals 16 residues. The CDR3 nucleotides read TGTGCCAGCAGCCCTCAGTCAGCGGGGGGCTACAATGAGCAGTTCTTC. Protein product: CASSPQSAGGYNEQFF.

This clonotype has ten or more counts. The V call is TRBV9, the J call TRBJ2-1; 9 positions agree with TRBD2. Germline loops: CDR1 SGDLS, CDR2 YYNGEE. V shed 4 bases, J shed 10 bases, and the junction held 6 bases outside the gene matches. This CDR3 is 13 amino acids long. The CDR3 DNA reads as TGTGCCAGCAGCTTTGGACTAGCGCCCGAGCAGTTCTTC. This codes for CASSFGLAPEQFF.

This clonotype came up many times. The V gene is TRBV9, the J gene TRBJ1-2; 11 bases map to TRBD1. The V gene's germline CDR1 is SGDLS and CDR2 YYNGEE. The CDR3 extends over 15 amino acids. V was clipped by 2 bases and J by 4 bases; unmatched bases: 4. CDR3 amino acids: CASSVGQGASYGYTF. Written as DNA, the CDR3 is TGTGCCAGCAGCGTTGGACAGGGGGCGAGCTATGGCTACACCTTC.

The table lists this clonotype with many counts. CDR3 nucleotides: TGTGCCAGCAGCCTCCTACCCGGGGGGGCCATAGATACGCAGTATTTT. This sequence encodes CASSLLPGGAIDTQYF. The gene calls are TRBV9 and TRBJ2-3; 8 positions match TRBD2. The trim removed 4 bases at V and 5 bases at J, leaving 12 bases unmatched. This CDR3 is built from 16 residues. CDR1 SGDLS and CDR2 YYNGEE come from the germline V gene.

This clonotype has at least ten counts. The rearrangement uses TRBV9 and TRBJ1-1; D perhaps matches TRBD1 (6 bases). This CDR3 is 17 amino acids long. In germline, CDR1 is SGDLS, CDR2 YYNGEE. Trimming pared 4 bases from V and 6 bases from J, leaving 25 bases between. The CDR3 region is CASSPTGTEILGAEAFF. The CDR3 DNA reads TGTGCCAGCAGCCCGACAGGAACCGAAATATTGGGGGCTGAAGCTTTCTTT. The variable domain in full, with the rest retrieved from reference TRBV9 and TRBJ1-1, is DSGVTQTPKHLITATGQRVTLRCSPRSGDLSVYWYQQSLDQGLQFLIQYYNGEERAKGNILERFSAQQFPDLHSELNLSSLELGDSALYFCASSPTGTEILGAEAFFGQGTRLTVV.

At least ten counts were recorded for this clonotype. The chain employs TRBV9 and TRBJ2-3, with D unresolved. The CDR3 is made up of 14 amino acids. The germline V gene encodes CDR1 SGDLS and CDR2 YYNGEE. The germline V and J ends were trimmed by 1 base and 6 bases, with 12 bases remaining between them. The CDR3 bases are TGTGCCAGCAGCGTAAATTGGGTGGGGGATACGCAGTATTTT. Translated, it gives CASSVNWVGDTQYF. Variable domain in full (rest from reference TRBV9 and TRBJ2-3): DSGVTQTPKHLITATGQRVTLRCSPRSGDLSVYWYQQSLDQGLQFLIQYYNGEERAKGNILERFSAQQFPDLHSELNLSSLELGDSALYFCASSVNWVGDTQYFGPGTRLTVL.

This clonotype has a count of ten or more. The chain joins TRBV9 to TRBJ2-1, with no clear D. Germline CDR1 and CDR2: SGDLS and YYNGEE. This CDR3 region has 20 residues. Trimming shortened V by 0 bases and J by 3 bases, and 25 bases separated the two germline ends. DNA for the CDR3: TGTGCCAGCAGCGTAGGAGAGACTGGTTTCCTCGGGCGGAACTACAATGAGCAGTTCTTC. Translation gives CASSVGETGFLGRNYNEQFF.

This clonotype came up many times. The chain employs TRBV9 and TRBJ1-2; 7 bases are a match to TRBD1. Looked up from germline, CDR1 is SGDLS and CDR2 is YYNGEE. CDR3 length equals 15 residues. V trimming: 2 bases; J trimming: 1 base; junction bases outside the gene matches: 5. The DNA of the CDR3 is TGTGCCAGCAGCGTTGCCGGGACAGATAACTATGGCTACACCTTC. It is translated as CASSVAGTDNYGYTF.

This clonotype was observed at least ten times. The V and J genes are TRBV9 and TRBJ2-5, with D possibly matching TRBD1 (5 bases). This CDR3 has 15 amino acids. The ends were cut back, 0 bases at V and 5 bases at J, with 14 bases in the middle. Germline V gene sequence: CDR1 SGDLS, CDR2 YYNGEE. The CDR3 DNA reads as TGTGCCAGCAGCGTAGGGCAGGGAACTTTCGAGACCCAGTACTTC. This encodes CASSVGQGTFETQYF. Drawing the rest from reference TRBV9 and TRBJ2-5, the complete variable domain is DSGVTQTPKHLITATGQRVTLRCSPRSGDLSVYWYQQSLDQGLQFLIQYYNGEERAKGNILERFSAQQFPDLHSELNLSSLELGDSALYFCASSVGQGTFETQYFGPGTRLLVL.

This clonotype has a count of ten or more. The V and J genes are TRBV11-2 and TRBJ1-5; 9 positions agree with TRBD1. The CDR3 runs 22 residues. Germline CDR1 SGHAT, CDR2 FQNNGV. Trimming cost V 0 bases and J 0 bases; bases outside gene matches: 18. This chain's CDR3 is CASSLEGQGPKGTGDSNQPQHF. As DNA, the CDR3 is TGTGCCAGCAGCTTAGAAGGACAGGGGCCTAAGGGAACCGGAGATAGCAATCAGCCCCAGCATTTT.